One sample yielded the 9 T cell receptor beta chains listed below, sequenced in a study of T cell responses to AZD1222 COVID-19 vaccine. Profiled with immunoSEQ multiplex PCR; TCRdb holds only in-frame clones, not every one. This sample has under 95,000 clones, with approximately 87% found just once. Sequencing used peripheral blood, obtained 28 days after the second AZD1222 dose. The receptors shown here come from an adult who received the AZD1222 COVID-19 vaccine.

This chain joins TRBV5-4 and TRBJ2-3; 9 bases map to TRBD2. The CDR3 runs 17 residues. From germline, CDR1 is SGHNT and CDR2 YYREEE (reference sequence). V dropped 0 bases and J dropped 5; count of bases not matched to a gene: 10. CDR3 amino acids: CASSLVGAGGGQDTQYF. The CDR3 DNA is TGTGCCAGCAGCTTGGTAGGAGCGGGGGGCGGACAAGATACGCAGTATTTT.

The V gene is TRBV30, the J gene TRBJ1-3; possible D gene TRBD1, 6 bases. Germline V gene data show CDR1 as GTSNPN and CDR2 as SVGIG (reference sequence). Trimming stripped 4 bases from V and 3 bases from J, with 13 bases between. The CDR3 extends over 14 amino acids. In nucleotides, the CDR3 is TGTGCCTGGATGAAACAGGGCCTTGGAAACACCATATATTTT. Translation: CAWMKQGLGNTIYF.

This clone is a singleton in its sample. The V call is TRBV6-2 or TRBV6-3, the J call TRBJ2-4; TRBD2 might be the D (5 bases). This CDR3 is 14 amino acids long. V lost 3 bases to trimming and J lost 6 bases, with 12 bases between them. The germline V gene encodes CDR1 MNHEY and CDR2 SVGEGT. The CDR3 reads CASSYTGLGNIQYF. Here the CDR3 DNA reads TGTGCCAGCAGTTATACGGGGTTGGGAAACATTCAGTACTTC.

The chain joins TRBV7-2 to TRBJ1-4; D perhaps matches TRBD1 (5 bases). The CDR3 consists of 14 residues. The V gene lost 1 base and the J gene lost 10 bases, with 13 bases spanning the gap. The germline CDR1 and CDR2 sequences are SGHTA and FQGNSA. The CDR3 here is CASSLEGQGRKLFF. The CDR3 DNA sequence: TGTGCCAGCAGCTTAGAGGGGCAGGGCCGAAAACTGTTTTTT.

This sequence joins TRBV18 and TRBJ2-3; D perhaps matches TRBD1 (8 bases). This CDR3 has 15 residues. The germline gives CDR1 KGHSH, CDR2 LQKENI. V was shortened by 8 bases and J by 4 bases, with 19 bases between the two germline ends. CDR3 sequence (DNA): TGTGCCAGCGGAAGGGGACAGGCGGGGGCAGATACGCAGTATTTT. Its translation: CASGRGQAGADTQYF.

V is TRBV7-3 and J is TRBJ2-2, with TRBD1 matching over 9 bases. V gave up 5 bases and J gave up 0 bases; unmatched junction bases: 4. CDR1 and CDR2 from the germline V gene are SGHTA and FQGTGA. CDR3 size: 16 residues. The CDR3, as DNA: TGTGCCAGCAGCAAAACAGGGGGCGCGAACACCGGGGAGCTGTTTTTT. Residues: CASSKTGGANTGELFF. The full variable domain, in which reference TRBV7-3 and TRBJ2-2 provide the parts outside the CDR3, is GAGVSQTPSNKVTEKGKYVELRCDPISGHTALYWYRQSLGQGPEFLIYFQGTGAADDSGLPNDRFFAVRPEGSVSTLKIQRTERGDSAVYLCASSKTGGANTGELFFGEGSRLTVL.

The V and J genes are TRBV6-6 and TRBJ1-5; 7 bases fit TRBD1. The germline V gene has CDR1 MNHNY and CDR2 SVGAGI (reference sequence). This CDR3 comprises 18 residues. The V gene end was trimmed by 5 bases and the J gene end by 1 base; junction bases not matched to a gene: 14. This CDR3 is CASSHRDRQGRSNQPQHF. DNA of the CDR3: TGTGCCAGCAGTCATAGGGATCGACAGGGCCGGAGCAATCAGCCCCAGCATTTT.

Only one count was recorded for this clone. V gene TRBV7-3 combines with J gene TRBJ1-1; no firm D call. Deletions cut 1 base from V and 1 base from J, with 4 bases between. The CDR3 is 13 residues long. Germline assignment: CDR1 SGHTA and CDR2 FQGTGA. For the CDR3, the DNA is TGTGCCAGCAGCTTAATACAGAACACTGAAGCTTTCTTT. Amino acid sequence: CASSLIQNTEAFF.

This sequence joins TRBV7-9 and TRBJ1-1; D is perhaps TRBD1 (5 bases). CDR1 is SEHNR and CDR2 is FQNEAQ in the germline V gene (reference sequence). The CDR3 loop spans 15 amino acids. V lost 1 base and J 7 bases, leaving 16 bases between the germline ends. The CDR3 loop is CASSLGDRGGLEAFF. CDR3 in DNA: TGTGCCAGCAGCTTAGGAGATCGGGGGGGACTTGAAGCTTTCTTT.